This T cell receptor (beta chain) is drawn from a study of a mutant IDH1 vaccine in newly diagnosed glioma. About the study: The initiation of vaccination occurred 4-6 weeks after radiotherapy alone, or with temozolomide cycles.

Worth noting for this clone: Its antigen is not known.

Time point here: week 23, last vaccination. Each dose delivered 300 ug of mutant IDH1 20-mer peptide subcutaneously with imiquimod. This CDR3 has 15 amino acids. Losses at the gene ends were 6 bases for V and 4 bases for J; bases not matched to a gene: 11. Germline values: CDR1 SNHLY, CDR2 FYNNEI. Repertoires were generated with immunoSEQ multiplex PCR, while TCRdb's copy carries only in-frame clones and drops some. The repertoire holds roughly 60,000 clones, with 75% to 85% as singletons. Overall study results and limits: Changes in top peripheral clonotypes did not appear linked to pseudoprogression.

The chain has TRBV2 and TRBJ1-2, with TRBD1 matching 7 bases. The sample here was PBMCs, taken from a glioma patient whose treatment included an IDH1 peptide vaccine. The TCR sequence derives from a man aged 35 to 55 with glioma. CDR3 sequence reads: CASSLRTTGTYGYTF. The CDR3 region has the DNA TGTGCCAGCAGCTTGAGAACGACAGGGACCTATGGCTACACCTTC.